The 17 T cell receptor beta chains reported below all come from one sample, sequenced in a study of blood T cell repertoires in COVID-19. Data came from immunoSEQ multiplex PCR; TCRdb stores just in-frame clones and leaves some out. The sample lists 150,000 to 200,000 clones; around 87% were seen once. The sample comprised peripheral blood. The receptor source for this set is a man in his forties with active or convalescent COVID-19.

The CDR3 loop reads CSASSFNYGYTF. The CDR3 DNA reads TGCAGTGCTAGTTCCTTCAACTATGGCTACACCTTC. V usage is TRBV20-1 and J usage is TRBJ1-2; D call uncertain. Germline V gene data show CDR1 as DFQATT and CDR2 as SNEGSKA (reference sequence). This CDR3 region has 12 residues. Trimming cost V 3 bases and J 2 bases, with 7 bases left between them.

V usage is TRBV9 and J usage is TRBJ1-1; D is uncertain. The V end was cut by 3 bases, the J end by 1 base, with 13 bases between. The CDR3 has 15 amino acids. CDR1 SGDLS and CDR2 YYNGEE come from the germline V gene. The CDR3 coding sequence is TGTGCCAGCAGCGCAGCCCCAGAGGGGAACACTGAAGCTTTCTTT. Its translation is CASSAAPEGNTEAFF.

This clone was seen a handful of times. DNA for the CDR3: TGTGCCAGCTCACCTTCCGGGGCTGAAGCTTTCTTT. Its translation: CASSPSGAEAFF. J is TRBJ1-1 and V is TRBV18; D is unresolved. The germline V and J ends were trimmed by 3 bases and 6 bases, with 8 bases remaining between them. Germline CDR1 is KGHSH and CDR2 is LQKENI. This CDR3 contains 12 residues.

This clone was observed once. V usage is TRBV19 and J usage is TRBJ1-2; the match to TRBD1 covers 8 bases. Trimming removed 7 bases from V and 8 bases from J; junction bases left unmatched: 9. CDR3 length: 13 amino acids. Germline V CDR1 and CDR2: LNHDA, SQIVND (reference sequence). The CDR3 coding sequence is TGTGCCAGTATCCTTCGCGGACAGGGCGGCTACACCTTC. Residues: CASILRGQGGYTF. Complete variable domain (other parts from reference TRBV19 and TRBJ1-2): DGGITQSPKYLFRKEGQNVTLSCEQNLNHDAMYWYRQDPGQGLRLIYYSQIVNDFQKGDIAEGYSVSREKKESFPLTVTSAQKNPTAFYLCASILRGQGGYTFGSGTRLTVV.

V and J are TRBV27 and TRBJ1-1, with a possible D match to TRBD1 (5 bases). Trimming stripped 0 bases from V and 2 bases from J, with 10 bases between. Germline V gene lookup returns CDR1 MNHEY and CDR2 SMNVEV (reference sequence). The CDR3 totals 15 residues. The CDR3, as DNA: TGTGCCAGCAGTTTATCAGCAGGGTCAAACACTGAAGCTTTCTTT. This gives the protein CASSLSAGSNTEAFF.

This chain joins TRBV18 and TRBJ1-3, with D possibly TRBD1 on 6 matching bases. Germline CDR1 and CDR2: KGHSH and LQKENI. The CDR3 is made up of 18 amino acids. V dropped 5 bases and J dropped 0 bases, with 20 bases sitting between them. The CDR3 nucleotides are TGTGCCAGCTCATTCCGACAGGCCTCGGGGATCTCTGGAAACACCATATATTTT. Translating gives CASSFRQASGISGNTIYF.

The chain joins TRBV29-1 to TRBJ1-3; D possibly corresponds to TRBD1 (5 bases). This CDR3 spans 14 amino acids. The germline V and J ends were trimmed by 7 bases and 1 base, with 14 bases remaining between them. Germline-derived CDR1 and CDR2 are SQVTM and ANQGSEA. CDR3 residues: CSGSGGESGNTIYF. CDR3 coding DNA: TGCAGCGGGTCGGGAGGGGAGTCTGGAAACACCATATATTTT.

In its sample, this clone was seen a few times. The chain uses TRBV13 and TRBJ1-1; TRBD1 agrees at 8 bases. There are 17 residues in the CDR3. The trim removed 2 bases at V and 4 bases at J, leaving 12 bases unmatched. In germline, CDR1 is PRHDT, CDR2 FYEKMQ (reference sequence). CDR3 region: CASSLFAGGVSTTEAFF. DNA of the CDR3: TGTGCCAGCAGCTTATTCGCAGGGGGCGTTTCTACCACTGAAGCTTTCTTT.

J is TRBJ2-1 and V is TRBV28; possible D gene TRBD1, 6 bases. This CDR3 has 15 amino acids. CDR1 is MDHEN, CDR2 SYDVKM, per germline. Trimming took 3 bases from V and 4 from J, leaving 13 bases between them. This chain's CDR3 is CASSFSGRGYNEQFF. CDR3 coding DNA: TGTGCCAGCAGTTTTTCCGGCAGGGGATACAATGAGCAGTTCTTC.

This rearrangement joins TRBV28 to TRBJ2-2, with 12 bases that match TRBD2. CDR1 MDHEN and CDR2 SYDVKM come from the germline V gene. The J segment lost 2 bases and the V segment lost 1 base, leaving 5 bases of the junction unmatched. The CDR3 has 18 residues. The CDR3 protein is CASSLSTSGGLNTGELFF. DNA for the CDR3: TGTGCCAGCAGTTTATCCACTAGCGGGGGGCTTAACACCGGGGAGCTGTTTTTT.

V gene TRBV18 combines with J gene TRBJ2-1; TRBD2 matches at 7 bases. This CDR3 spans 17 amino acids. Germline V gene data show CDR1 as KGHSH and CDR2 as LQKENI. V shed 5 bases and J 2 bases; nucleotides not matched to a gene: 12. In DNA form, the CDR3 reads TGTGCCAGCTCAACGCGCGGGGGAGCGGGGCCCTACAATGAGCAGTTCTTC. Translated, it gives CASSTRGGAGPYNEQFF.

This clone was counted a single time. This chain connects TRBV5-4 to TRBJ1-4; D unclear. Trimming took 2 bases from V and 0 from J, leaving 5 bases between them. Looked up from germline, CDR1 is SGHNT and CDR2 is YYREEE (reference sequence). This CDR3 contains 14 residues. The CDR3 spells CASSFDSTNEKLFF. As DNA, the CDR3 is TGTGCCAGCAGCTTTGACTCAACTAATGAAAAACTGTTTTTT.

The CDR3: CASSPKRENSPLHF. CDR3 nucleotides: TGTGCCAGCTCACCGAAGAGGGAAAATTCACCCCTCCACTTT. The gene calls are TRBV18 and TRBJ1-6; no clear D. From germline, CDR1 is KGHSH and CDR2 LQKENI. Between the trimmed V and J ends, which lost 3 bases and 7 bases, there was a span of 10 bases. CDR3 length: 14 amino acids.

V gene TRBV30 combines with J gene TRBJ2-1, with TRBD2 matching 7 bases. Germline CDR1 is GTSNPN and CDR2 is SVGIG (reference sequence). V gave up 2 bases and J gave up 0 bases; unmatched junction bases: 7. The CDR3 totals 16 residues. The CDR3 DNA reads TGTGCCTGGAGTCCGTTAGCGGGTAGCTCCTACAATGAGCAGTTCTTC. As protein: CAWSPLAGSSYNEQFF. The full variable domain, with the rest looked up from reference TRBV30 and TRBJ2-1, is SQTIHQWPATLVQPVGSPLSLECTVEGTSNPNLYWYRQAAGRGLQLLFYSVGIGQISSEVPQNLSASRPQDRQFILSSKKLLLSDSGFYLCAWSPLAGSSYNEQFFGPGTRLTVL.

This clone has a single count. The chain links TRBV25-1 to TRBJ2-1, with TRBD2 matching 8 bases. The J segment lost 7 bases and the V segment lost 8 bases, leaving 10 bases of the junction unmatched. There are 14 residues in the CDR3. Germline V gives CDR1 MGHDK, CDR2 SYGVNS. The CDR3 region is CASGTPRGANEQFF. For the CDR3, the DNA is TGTGCCAGCGGGACCCCGCGGGGGGCGAATGAGCAGTTCTTC.

The table lists this clone with a count of one. V usage is TRBV15 and J usage is TRBJ2-3; D might be TRBD2 (5 bases). CDR1 LNHNV and CDR2 YYDKDF come from the germline V gene (reference sequence). The CDR3 has 15 residues. V shed 0 bases and J shed 2 bases, with 9 bases lying between them. The CDR3 nucleotides read TGTGCCACCAGCAGAGATCGCGGACTCACAGATACGCAGTATTTT. It translates to CATSRDRGLTDTQYF.

The chain has TRBV5-4 and TRBJ2-3; D is possibly TRBD1 (5 bases). The V gene lost 2 bases and the J gene lost 0 bases, with 7 bases spanning the gap. The CDR3 spans 14 residues. Germline assignment: CDR1 SGHNT and CDR2 YYREEE (reference sequence). CDR3 nucleotide sequence: TGTGCCAGCAGCTTAGGGGCGAGCACAGATACGCAGTATTTT. Protein sequence: CASSLGASTDTQYF.